The rows below give T cell receptor beta chains drawn from one sample of a study of control samples from healthy donors and cancer patients. TCRdb's table, derived via immunoSEQ multiplex PCR, lists solely in-frame clones and lacks some. The table includes about 110,000 clones, 80% to 90% detected once. Specimen: blood. The receptors were gathered from a woman aged 45-65 years in good health. CDR3s include the opening cysteine and the closing phenylalanine or tryptophan. A D gene is named only where the DNA matches it firmly. Clone size appears in some rows only: once, few, many, or a class for an expanded clone.

J | V | D | size | CDR3 | DNA
TRBJ1-1 | TRBV15 | TRBD1 | - | CATSRGAGGHAFF | TGTGCCACCAGCAGAGGGGCAGGGGGTCACGCTTTCTTT
TRBJ2-7 | TRBV5-1 | - | few | CASSLGFSGVQHEQYF | TGCGCCAGCAGCTTGGGGTTCTCCGGGGTCCAACACGAGCAGTACTTC
TRBJ2-7 | TRBV5-6 | TRBD2 | - | CASSFGGRISYEQYF | TGTGCCAGCAGCTTCGGCGGGAGGATCTCCTACGAGCAGTACTTC
TRBJ2-3 | TRBV7-7 | - | - | CASSLRPGADTQYF | TGTGCTAGCAGCTTGAGGCCCGGGGCGGATACGCAGTATTTT
TRBJ2-2 | TRBV7-8 | - | - | CASSLETRSIGELFF | TGTGCCAGCAGCTTAGAAACTAGATCCATCGGGGAGCTGTTTTTT
TRBJ1-2 | TRBV7-9 | - | - | CASSSDQNYGYTF | TGTGCCAGCAGCTCAGACCAGAACTATGGCTACACCTTC
TRBJ1-1 | TRBV7-8 | - | - | CASSPGIRNTEAFF | TGTGCCAGCAGCCCAGGGATCAGGAACACTGAAGCTTTCTTT
TRBJ1-1 | TRBV5-1 | - | - | CASSLGGLGMNTEAFF | TGCGCCAGCAGCTTAGGGGGTTTAGGGATGAACACTGAAGCTTTCTTT
TRBJ2-7 | TRBV14 | - | once | CASSLSLVGSYEQYF | TGTGCCAGCAGCCTATCGCTTGTGGGTTCCTACGAGCAGTACTTC
TRBJ1-4 | TRBV6-1 | - | once | CASSELSLNQKLFF | TGTGCCAGCAGTGAACTCAGCCTTAATCAAAAACTGTTTTTT
TRBJ1-6 | TRBV27 | - | - | CASRLGTLNNSPLHF | TGTGCCAGCAGACTAGGGACACTCAATAATTCACCCCTCCACTTT
TRBJ1-1 | TRBV10-3 | - | - | CAISESLVGTEAFF | TGTGCCATCAGTGAGTCGTTGGTAGGGACTGAAGCTTTCTTT
TRBJ1-1 | TRBV2 | - | - | CASRWQADTEAFF | TGTGCCAGCAGATGGCAAGCCGACACTGAAGCTTTCTTT
TRBJ1-1 | TRBV19 | - | - | CASSDWGGKNTEAFF | TGTGCCAGTAGTGATTGGGGGGGCAAGAACACTGAAGCTTTCTTT
TRBJ2-1 | TRBV7-3 | TRBD2 | - | CASSSSGSLYSEQFF | TGTGCCAGCAGCTCCAGCGGGAGTCTCTACAGTGAGCAGTTCTTC
TRBJ2-7 | TRBV11-3 | - | once | CASSLTGTEQYF | TGTGCCAGCAGCCTGACGGGTACGGAGCAGTACTTC
TRBJ2-1 | TRBV7-3 | - | - | CASSLSGGDSYNEQFF | TGTGCCAGCAGCTTAAGTGGCGGGGACTCCTACAATGAGCAGTTCTTC
TRBJ1-2 | TRBV19 | TRBD1 | - | CASDTGTGVISYGYTF | TGTGCCAGTGACACCGGGACAGGGGTAATTAGCTATGGCTACACCTTC
TRBJ1-5 | TRBV6-2/TRBV6-3 | - | - | CASSRGQDNQPQHF | TGTGCCAGCAGCCGTGGACAAGACAATCAGCCCCAGCATTTT